Below, 25 T cell receptor beta chains from the same sample are listed, as sequenced in a study of CXCR3-negative and CXCR3-positive naive CD8 T cells. Study findings and constraints: The TRB CDR3s that CXCR3-positive naive cells carried were more hydrophobic than those of CXCR3-negative naive cells.

Their recognized antigens are unknown. Libraries of TRB cDNA were made by 5' RACE and carried UMIs. TCRdb processed the 5' RACE reads again and assigns one entry to each CDR3 protein, with no DNA. The sample's table shows 6,000 to 8,500 distinct CDR3 sequences. Sequenced input: naive CXCR3+ CD8+ T cells from blood. Subset: CD45RO-CCR7+CD27+CD95- naive CD8+ T cells expressing CXCR3 (TNR3+). The receptors come from a human donor in good health. Some clones in this sample may be carry-over from other donors' samples.

The chain uses TRBV9 and TRBJ1-5; TCRdb's D call of TRBD1 is untestable without DNA. Germline-derived CDR1 and CDR2 are SGDLS and YYNGEE. This CDR3 has 15 residues. CDR3 in amino acids: CASSVEAGDGQPQHF.

The chain combines TRBV29-1 with TRBJ2-7. This CDR3 is 12 amino acids long. Germline CDR1 and CDR2: SQVTM and ANQGSEA. The CDR3 here is CSVVGRTYEQYF.

The rearrangement joins TRBV9 to TRBJ1-1. The CDR3 runs 12 residues. CDR1 and CDR2 from the germline V gene are SGDLS and YYNGEE. CDR3 sequence: CASSRLNTEAFF.

CDR3 sequence reads: CSVEDPQISYEQYF. The chain uses TRBV29-1 and TRBJ2-7. This CDR3 region has 14 residues. Germline values: CDR1 SQVTM, CDR2 ANQGSEA.

By frequency, this clonotype registers medium-sized (0.01 to 0.1%). The chain joins TRBV12-3 or TRBV12-4 to TRBJ2-1; TCRdb's D call, TRBD2, is unchecked because there is no DNA. This CDR3 is built from 12 residues. The CDR3 reads CASSGTSHEQFF.

Its frequency marks this clonotype as medium-sized (0.01 to 0.1%). The chain employs TRBV21-1 and TRBJ2-7; TCRdb lists TRBD2, though no DNA is available to test this call. TRBV21-1 is a pseudogene. This CDR3 has 12 residues. The CDR3: CASSVTRAEQYF.

The rearrangement links TRBV25-1 to TRBJ1-1. Germline V CDR1 and CDR2: MGHDK, SYGVNS. This CDR3 has 14 amino acids. CDR3: CASSDRRLNTEAFF.

The V and J genes are TRBV7-7 and TRBJ2-2; TCRdb lists TRBD2, though no DNA is available to test this call. CDR3 length equals 17 residues. Germline-derived CDR1 and CDR2 are SSHAT and FNYEAQ (reference sequence). CDR3: CASSLYERERNTGELFF. The full variable domain, with the rest looked up from reference TRBV7-7 and TRBJ2-2, is GAGVSQSPRYKVTKRGQDVTLRCDPISSHATLYWYQQALGQGPEFLTYFNYEAQPDKSGLPSDRFSAERPEGSISTLTIQRTEQRDSAMYRCASSLYERERNTGELFFGEGSRLTVL.

V and J are TRBV5-6 and TRBJ1-1; TCRdb selects TRBD1, and the lack of DNA leaves this call unchecked. This CDR3 is built from 15 residues. Germline CDR1 is SGHDT and CDR2 is YYEEEE. This chain's CDR3 is CASSLVEQGNTEAFF.

CDR3: CSVRVGGAYNEQFF. The V gene is TRBV29-1, the J gene TRBJ2-1; with no DNA, the TCRdb D assignment of TRBD2 cannot be verified. CDR1 and CDR2 (germline): SQVTM, ANQGSEA. This CDR3 spans 14 amino acids.

CDR3 protein: CASSFRPNEQFF. This chain joins TRBV5-1 and TRBJ2-1. This CDR3 spans 12 amino acids. Germline values: CDR1 SGHRS, CDR2 YFSETQ.

This chain links TRBV7-2 with TRBJ1-5; lacking DNA, the TRBD1 call made by TCRdb goes unchecked. Germline CDR1 is SGHTA and CDR2 is FQGNSA. This CDR3 has 15 amino acids. CDR3 sequence reads: CASSHGQGLNQPQHF.

V usage is TRBV20-1 and J usage is TRBJ2-7. The V gene's germline CDR1 is DFQATT and CDR2 SNEGSKA (reference sequence). The CDR3 runs to 13 residues. This CDR3 is CSATHRGSYEQYF.

V gene TRBV2 combines with J gene TRBJ2-7; checking the TCRdb D call of TRBD1 is not possible without DNA. In germline, CDR1 is SNHLY, CDR2 FYNNEI. This CDR3 region has 16 residues. CDR3 residues: CASRPRDSRTSYEQYF.

The chain joins TRBV7-9 to TRBJ2-7; TCRdb's D call, TRBD2, is unchecked because there is no DNA. The V gene's germline CDR1 is SEHNR and CDR2 FQNEAQ (reference sequence). The length of the CDR3 is 16 residues. The chain's CDR3 is CASSLTRGAGAYEQYF.

According to its frequency, this clonotype is medium-sized. The chain is built from TRBV27 and TRBJ1-1; TCRdb selects TRBD1, and the lack of DNA leaves this call unchecked. Germline-derived CDR1 and CDR2 are MNHEY and SMNVEV (reference sequence). The CDR3 loop spans 15 amino acids. This chain's CDR3 is CASSSVPQGRTEAFF.

This clonotype registers medium-sized (0.01 to 0.1%) by frequency. This chain connects TRBV20-1 to TRBJ2-1; the TRBD2 assignment by TCRdb is unverifiable without DNA. This CDR3 comprises 16 residues. Looked up from germline, CDR1 is DFQATT and CDR2 is SNEGSKA (reference sequence). CDR3 sequence: CSASGTSSGSLNEQFF.

This chain uses TRBV5-6 with TRBJ2-5; as DNA is missing, the TRBD1 call by TCRdb cannot be tested. CDR1 SGHDT and CDR2 YYEEEE come from the germline V gene. The CDR3 is 14 residues long. CDR3 in amino acids: CASSLNREWETQYF.

The chain combines TRBV12-3 or TRBV12-4 with TRBJ2-1; TCRdb returns TRBD2, unconfirmable since there is no DNA. There are 12 residues in the CDR3. The CDR3 loop is CASSPNSGLWFF.

Measured by frequency, this clonotype is medium-sized (0.01 to 0.1%). Here the CDR3 reads CSVEDAGEQYF. The J gene is TRBJ2-7, the V gene TRBV29-1; TCRdb's D call of TRBD2 is untestable without DNA. The CDR3 is 11 amino acids. In germline, CDR1 is SQVTM, CDR2 ANQGSEA.

The chain is built from TRBV19 and TRBJ2-3; TCRdb returns TRBD1, unconfirmable since there is no DNA. CDR1 LNHDA and CDR2 SQIVND come from the germline V gene (reference sequence). The CDR3 totals 15 residues. The CDR3: CASSSRGRHTDTQYF.

Judged by frequency, this clonotype is medium-sized (0.01 to 0.1%). This sequence joins TRBV28 and TRBJ2-5; TCRdb returns TRBD1, unconfirmable since there is no DNA. Germline CDR1 MDHEN, CDR2 SYDVKM. There are 15 residues in the CDR3. This CDR3 reads CASRPGQGRRETQYF.

This clonotype registers medium-sized by frequency. CDR3 protein: CASSLGGEQYF. The rearrangement uses TRBV5-1 and TRBJ2-7. The germline CDR1 and CDR2 sequences are SGHRS and YFSETQ. The length of the CDR3 is 11 residues.

This clonotype counts as medium-sized by frequency. V is TRBV6-1 and J is TRBJ1-1. The CDR3 runs to 13 residues. In germline, CDR1 is MNHNS, CDR2 SASEGT. This CDR3 is CASSEFIDTEAFF.

This clonotype is labeled medium-sized (0.01 to 0.1%) based on frequency. This chain links TRBV12-3 or TRBV12-4 with TRBJ2-7; TCRdb indicates TRBD2, and absent DNA this call remains unverified. CDR3 size: 15 residues. Here the CDR3 reads CASNPPGGGAYEQYF.